What follows is one TCR beta chain and its context. Original analysis: Reference gene primer amplification yielded estimated nucleated cell counts. TCRdb's table, derived via immunoSEQ multiplex PCR, lists solely in-frame clones and lacks some. D and trimming come from the DNA, and the V and J calls and clone size come from that table. The sample consists of almost 250,000 clones, roughly 90% of them appearing once. Those who participated ranged in age from roughly 18 to 89 years and resided in about two dozen US areas. This CDR3 spans 15 amino acids. The V gene's germline CDR1 is MDHEN and CDR2 SYDVKM. Between the trimmed V and J ends, which lost 5 bases and 5 bases, there was a span of 18 bases. This record belongs to a study of blood T cell repertoires in COVID-19. Study information: From T cells, B-cell-depleted T cells, or PBMCs came the material, which was cDNA or gDNA.

J is TRBJ1-1 and V is TRBV28, with D maybe TRBD1 (5 bases). This TCR was sampled from a woman in her thirties who had recovered from COVID-19. The sample taken for sequencing was PBMCs or T cells enriched from blood (not recorded which). The CDR3 coding sequence is TGTGCCAGCAGTCCAGGGAAAGGAGTTAAGACTGAAGCTTTCTTT. Encoded protein: CASSPGKGVKTEAFF.